The 30 T cell receptor beta chains below come from one sample, sequenced in a study of hypomethylating agent response in myelodysplastic syndrome. Libraries were prepared by immunoSEQ multiplex PCR; TCRdb keeps only in-frame clonotypes and omits some of them. The sample lists several thousand clones, around 90% occurring once. The sample in question was bone marrow, obtained before or after starting hypomethylating agent treatment for myelodysplastic syndrome (not recorded which). The receptors shown here come from a human donor with myelodysplastic syndrome.

The chain is built from TRBV11-3 and TRBJ2-7, with TRBD1 matching 7 bases. This CDR3 contains 14 residues. Germline V gene data show CDR1 as SGHNT and CDR2 as YENEEA. Germline trimming cut 1 base from V and 5 bases from J; bases unmatched to any gene: 5. CDR3 coding DNA: TGTGCCAGCAGCTTAGGAGGGGGCCGGGACGAGCAGTACTTC. This gives the protein CASSLGGGRDEQYF. The whole variable domain, remainder taken from reference TRBV11-3 and TRBJ2-7, is EAGVVQSPRYKIIEKKQPVAFWCNPISGHNTLYWYLQNLGQGPELLIRYENEEAVDDSQLPKDRFSAERLKGVDSTLKIQPAELGDSAVYLCASSLGGGRDEQYFGPGTRLTVT.

The rearrangement links TRBV7-2 to TRBJ1-4; TRBD1 is a possible D gene (5 bases). The CDR3 loop spans 15 amino acids. Trimming left V 1 base short and J 8 bases short, with 14 bases between. Germline V gene lookup returns CDR1 SGHTA and CDR2 FQGNSA. DNA for the CDR3: TGTGCCAGCAGCTTAGTGACGGGGCAGGACGAAAAACTGTTTTTT. The encoded protein is CASSLVTGQDEKLFF.

The chain employs TRBV5-4 and TRBJ2-1; the match to TRBD2 covers 9 bases. V was pared by 2 bases and J by 6 bases, with 3 bases of the junction left unmatched. This CDR3 spans 14 amino acids. In germline, CDR1 is SGHNT, CDR2 YYREEE (reference sequence). This CDR3 is CASSFGRGGNEQFF. In nucleotides, the CDR3 is TGTGCCAGCAGCTTTGGGCGGGGGGGCAATGAGCAGTTCTTC.

This chain links TRBV10-3 with TRBJ2-1, with a possible D match to TRBD1 (5 bases). V was trimmed by 2 bases and J by 4 bases, leaving 12 bases between them. Germline V gene data show CDR1 as ENHRY and CDR2 as SYGVKD. The CDR3 runs to 15 residues. This CDR3 is CAISEPRQPYNEQFF. The CDR3 coding sequence is TGTGCCATCAGTGAGCCGAGACAGCCGTACAATGAGCAGTTCTTC.

V usage is TRBV29-1 and J usage is TRBJ1-2; D perhaps matches TRBD1 (5 bases). The CDR3 has 16 amino acids. V was cut by 5 bases and J by 3 bases, with 22 bases left in between. Germline V gene lookup returns CDR1 SQVTM and CDR2 ANQGSEA. The CDR3 loop is CSVPGPLISSDYGYTF. The CDR3 bases are TGCAGCGTTCCGGGACCACTGATCAGTAGTGACTATGGCTACACCTTC.

V usage is TRBV9 and J usage is TRBJ1-3; possibly TRBD1 for D (5 bases). V shed 3 bases and J shed 3 bases, with 7 bases lying between them. There are 13 residues in the CDR3. CDR1 is SGDLS and CDR2 is YYNGEE in the germline V gene. The CDR3 loop is CASSATVGNTIYF. CDR3 nucleotide sequence: TGTGCCAGCAGCGCGACAGTTGGAAACACCATATATTTT.

V and J are TRBV4-3 and TRBJ2-7; D may be TRBD1 or TRBD2 (5 bases each). The CDR3 extends over 15 amino acids. The V and J ends lost 3 bases and 0 bases respectively, with 12 bases between them. Germline V gene sequence: CDR1 LGHNA, CDR2 YSLEER. The CDR3 sequence is CASSQGTVNSYEQYF. CDR3 nucleotides: TGCGCCAGCAGCCAGGGGACGGTAAACTCCTACGAGCAGTACTTC.

The chain carries TRBV30 and TRBJ2-5; 10 bases fit TRBD2. CDR1 is GTSNPN and CDR2 is SVGIG in the germline V gene (reference sequence). This CDR3 region has 15 residues. After removal of 2 bases from V and 1 base from J, the junction contained 4 bases not matched to a gene. CDR3 residues: CAWSLSGGVQETQYF. The CDR3 coding sequence is TGTGCCTGGAGTTTGAGCGGGGGGGTCCAAGAGACCCAGTACTTC.

The chain is built from TRBV9 and TRBJ1-6; tentatively, D is TRBD1 (6 bases). Trimming pared 3 bases from V and 7 bases from J, leaving 8 bases between. The CDR3 is 13 residues long. CDR1 and CDR2 from the germline V gene are SGDLS and YYNGEE. The CDR3 DNA reads TGTGCCAGCAGCGAGGGGGGGAATTCACCCCTCCACTTT. It is translated as CASSEGGNSPLHF.

This clone is a singleton in its sample. This chain links TRBV30 with TRBJ1-5; D not resolved. The length of the CDR3 is 12 residues. Trimming removed 1 base from V and 4 bases from J, with 5 bases in between. Germline CDR1 is GTSNPN and CDR2 is SVGIG (reference sequence). CDR3 coding DNA: TGTGCCTGGAGTGACGGGAATCAGCCCCAGCATTTT. This translates into CAWSDGNQPQHF.

The genes are TRBV9 and TRBJ2-3; D may be TRBD1 or TRBD2 (5 bases each). The germline V gene encodes CDR1 SGDLS and CDR2 YYNGEE. V was pared by 4 bases and J by 2 bases, with 14 bases between. CDR3 length: 15 amino acids. In nucleotides, the CDR3 is TGTGCCAGCAGCCTCACGGGACGCGACACAGATACGCAGTATTTT. Its translation is CASSLTGRDTDTQYF.

The V and J genes are TRBV27 and TRBJ2-2; 9 nucleotides match TRBD2. The germline CDR1 and CDR2 sequences are MNHEY and SMNVEV (reference sequence). Trimming removed 6 bases from V and 2 bases from J; junction bases left unmatched: 4. The CDR3 runs 15 residues. CDR3 region: CASRRLAVNTGELFF. The CDR3 coding sequence is TGTGCCAGCAGACGACTAGCGGTTAACACCGGGGAGCTGTTTTTT.

The V gene is TRBV19, the J gene TRBJ1-1, with TRBD1 as a possible D gene (6 bases). V was trimmed by 6 bases and J by 4 bases, leaving 12 bases between them. The germline CDR1 and CDR2 sequences are LNHDA and SQIVND (reference sequence). The CDR3 is made up of 13 amino acids. The DNA for the CDR3 is TGTGCCAGTAGCGGGACATTGCCCACTGAAGCTTTCTTT. Its protein is CASSGTLPTEAFF.

The genes are TRBV5-1 and TRBJ1-2; the match to TRBD1 covers 7 bases. Looked up from germline, CDR1 is SGHRS and CDR2 is YFSETQ. The CDR3 length is 13 residues. The trim removed 4 bases at V and 3 bases at J, leaving 3 bases unmatched. CDR3 DNA: TGCGCCAGCAGCGGGGACAGTGACTATGGCTACACCTTC. Amino acids: CASSGDSDYGYTF. The whole variable domain, remainder taken from reference TRBV5-1 and TRBJ1-2, is KAGVTQTPRYLIKTRGQQVTLSCSPISGHRSVSWYQQTPGQGLQFLFEYFSETQRNKGNFPGRFSGRQFSNSRSEMNVSTLELGDSALYLCASSGDSDYGYTFGSGTRLTVV.

The CDR3 DNA reads TGTGCCAGCAGCTTCCGGACAGCAGCAGATACGCAGTATTTT. Protein product: CASSFRTAADTQYF. This chain joins TRBV5-5 and TRBJ2-3; TRBD1 might be the D (6 bases). The CDR3 sequence is 14 residues long. V was shortened by 2 bases and J by 4 bases, with 11 bases between the two germline ends. Germline V gene data show CDR1 as SGHKS and CDR2 as YYEKEE (reference sequence).

Of note for this clone: At the DNA level, this CDR3 is encoded by other sequences in the same sample as well. This chain links TRBV27 with TRBJ2-1, with 9 bases fitting TRBD1. The CDR3 is made up of 14 amino acids. V shed 5 bases and J 4 bases; nucleotides not matched to a gene: 3. Germline loops: CDR1 MNHEY, CDR2 SMNVEV (reference sequence). The CDR3 sequence: CASSHGQGYNEQFF. The DNA for the CDR3 is TGTGCCAGCAGTCACGGACAGGGGTACAATGAGCAGTTCTTC.

This clone was observed a handful of times. This chain links TRBV10-3 with TRBJ1-6; 9 bases match TRBD1. V lost 11 bases and J lost 10; bases outside the gene matches: 9. Germline-derived CDR1 and CDR2 are ENHRY and SYGVKD. CDR3 length equals 13 residues. The chain's CDR3 is CAVGRTGDSPLHF. Written as DNA, the CDR3 is TGTGCCGTCGGGAGGACAGGGGACTCACCCCTCCACTTT.

The chain recombines TRBV9 with TRBJ1-2; 9 positions match TRBD1. The CDR3 totals 14 residues. Germline V gene data show CDR1 as SGDLS and CDR2 as YYNGEE. The V segment lost 4 bases and the J segment 5 bases; nucleotides outside the gene matches: 6. The CDR3 nucleotides read TGTGCCAGCAGCCCCGACAGGGGGTCTTATGGCTACACCTTC. Translation gives CASSPDRGSYGYTF.

The chain joins TRBV15 to TRBJ1-5; D is unclear. V lost 0 bases to trimming and J lost 1 base, with 7 bases between them. Germline V gives CDR1 LNHNV, CDR2 YYDKDF (reference sequence). This CDR3 is 15 amino acids long. DNA of the CDR3: TGTGCCACCAGCAGAGATCGGGGAAGCAATCAGCCCCAGCATTTT. Translated: CATSRDRGSNQPQHF.

The chain recombines TRBV29-1 with TRBJ1-4, with D unresolved. Trimming stripped 6 bases from V and 0 bases from J, with 14 bases between. The CDR3 has 15 residues. Germline lookup yields CDR1 SQVTM and CDR2 ANQGSEA. The chain's CDR3 is CSVAGLWSTNEKLFF. DNA of the CDR3: TGCAGCGTGGCCGGGTTGTGGTCAACTAATGAAAAACTGTTTTTT.

The J gene is TRBJ2-2, the V gene TRBV6-4; TRBD1 matches at 8 bases. With 3 bases clipped from V and 0 bases from J, the junction kept 6 bases outside the gene matches. The CDR3 is 17 residues long. Germline CDR1 reads MRHNA; CDR2 reads SNTAGT. CDR3: CASSERTGFANTGELFF. CDR3 bases: TGTGCCAGCAGTGAACGGACAGGGTTCGCGAACACCGGGGAGCTGTTTTTT.

As DNA, the CDR3 is TGTGCCAGCAGTTACTCGTGGGGGGACACTGAAGCTTTCTTT. It yields the protein CASSYSWGDTEAFF. The chain couples TRBV6-6 to TRBJ1-1; weak D call: TRBD1 (5 bases). Trimming pared 0 bases from V and 3 bases from J, leaving 8 bases between. There are 14 residues in the CDR3. Germline CDR1 and CDR2: MNHNY and SVGAGI (reference sequence).

The count of this clone is one. The genes are TRBV19 and TRBJ2-3; D is possibly TRBD2 (6 bases). Per the germline V gene, CDR1 is LNHDA and CDR2 is SQIVND (reference sequence). This CDR3 has 17 residues. The V and J ends lost 5 bases and 1 base respectively, with 19 bases between them. CDR3 sequence (DNA): TGTGCCAGTAGTCTTGGAGGGGTTGGGGACCGCACAGATACGCAGTATTTT. It encodes CASSLGGVGDRTDTQYF.

V and J are TRBV2 and TRBJ1-2; D remains ambiguous. This CDR3 contains 13 residues. Germline V CDR1 and CDR2: SNHLY, FYNNEI. V dropped 7 bases and J dropped 2 bases, with 11 bases sitting between them. CDR3 sequence reads: CASIPSQNYGYTF. CDR3 nucleotides: TGTGCCAGCATCCCTAGCCAGAACTATGGCTACACCTTC. Combining the CDR3 with reference TRBV2 and TRBJ1-2 gives the whole variable domain EPEVTQTPSHQVTQMGQEVILRCVPISNHLYFYWYRQILGQKVEFLVSFYNNEISEKSEIFDDQFSVERPDGSNFTLKIRSTKLEDSAMYFCASIPSQNYGYTFGSGTRLTVV.

This clone was counted a few times. V is TRBV19 and J is TRBJ2-7, with D perhaps assigned TRBD1 or TRBD2 (6 bases each). Germline V gives CDR1 LNHDA, CDR2 SQIVND (reference sequence). This CDR3 spans 12 amino acids. Trimming stripped 5 bases from V and 6 bases from J, with 11 bases between. The CDR3 nucleotides read TGTGCCAGTAGTGACGGGGGCCGCGAGCAGTACTTC. Protein: CASSDGGREQYF. The complete variable domain, with remaining parts taken from reference TRBV19 and TRBJ2-7, reads DGGITQSPKYLFRKEGQNVTLSCEQNLNHDAMYWYRQDPGQGLRLIYYSQIVNDFQKGDIAEGYSVSREKKESFPLTVTSAQKNPTAFYLCASSDGGREQYFGPGTRLTVT.

The J gene is TRBJ1-2, the V gene TRBV29-1, with 8 bases fitting TRBD1. This CDR3 comprises 13 residues. The junction had 9 bases not matched to a gene; V was cut back by 4 bases and J by 8 bases. From germline, CDR1 is SQVTM and CDR2 ANQGSEA. The CDR3 DNA is TGCAGCGTTGGAGAGACAGGGGAAGGGGGCTACACCTTC. Protein product: CSVGETGEGGYTF. Full variable domain (missing parts from reference TRBV29-1 and TRBJ1-2): SAVISQKPSRDICQRGTSLTIQCQVDSQVTMMFWYRQQPGQSLTLIATANQGSEATYESGFVIDKFPISRPNLTFSTLTVSNMSPEDSSIYLCSVGETGEGGYTFGSGTRLTVV.

The chain employs TRBV6-1 and TRBJ1-3; D not certain. This CDR3 is built from 15 residues. Trimming stripped 2 bases from V and 1 base from J, with 9 bases between. Germline V CDR1 and CDR2: MNHNS, SASEGT. The CDR3 spells CASSETVGSGNTIYF. In DNA form, the CDR3 reads TGTGCCAGCAGTGAAACGGTGGGATCTGGAAACACCATATATTTT.

The rearrangement links TRBV10-3 to TRBJ2-4, with unresolved D. The germline V gene has CDR1 ENHRY and CDR2 SYGVKD. The length of the CDR3 is 14 residues. The V and J ends lost 8 bases and 0 bases respectively, with 11 bases between them. Here the CDR3 reads CAIRRDEAKNIQYF. The DNA for the CDR3 is TGTGCCATCCGTAGAGATGAAGCCAAAAACATTCAGTACTTC.

The chain recombines TRBV5-6 with TRBJ1-1; D is perhaps TRBD1 (5 bases). Germline CDR1 SGHDT, CDR2 YYEEEE. Trimming took 4 bases from V and 3 from J, leaving 16 bases between them. This CDR3 comprises 15 residues. CDR3 bases: TGTGCCAGCAGCAGGTTACAGGTATCACACACTGAAGCTTTCTTT. Its translation is CASSRLQVSHTEAFF.

V gene TRBV4-3 combines with J gene TRBJ1-2; D not certain. The CDR3 consists of 13 residues. The V and J ends lost 1 base and 5 bases respectively, with 8 bases between them. Germline CDR1 reads LGHNA; CDR2 reads YSLEER. The CDR3 sequence is CASSQASGYGYTF. The DNA of the CDR3 is TGCGCCAGCAGCCAAGCTAGCGGATATGGCTACACCTTC.